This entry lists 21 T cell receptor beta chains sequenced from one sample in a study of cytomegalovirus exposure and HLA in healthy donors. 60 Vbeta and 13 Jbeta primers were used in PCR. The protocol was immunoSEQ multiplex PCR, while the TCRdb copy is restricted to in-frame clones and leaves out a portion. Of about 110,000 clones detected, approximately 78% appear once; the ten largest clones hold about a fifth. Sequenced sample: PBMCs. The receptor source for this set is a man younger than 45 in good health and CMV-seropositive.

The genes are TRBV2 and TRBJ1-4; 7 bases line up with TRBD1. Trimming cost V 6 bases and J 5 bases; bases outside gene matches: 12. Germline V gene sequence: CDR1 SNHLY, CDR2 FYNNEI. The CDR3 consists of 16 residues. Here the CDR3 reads CASSPRGGTANEKLFF. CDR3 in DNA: TGTGCCAGCAGCCCTCGGGGGGGGACAGCGAATGAAAAACTGTTTTTT.

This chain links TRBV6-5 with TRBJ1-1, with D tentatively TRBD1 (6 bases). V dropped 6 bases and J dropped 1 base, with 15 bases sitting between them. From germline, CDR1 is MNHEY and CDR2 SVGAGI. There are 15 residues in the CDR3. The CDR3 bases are TGTGCCAGCAGACAATTGGGGGCGCGGAACACTGAAGCTTTCTTT. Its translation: CASRQLGARNTEAFF.

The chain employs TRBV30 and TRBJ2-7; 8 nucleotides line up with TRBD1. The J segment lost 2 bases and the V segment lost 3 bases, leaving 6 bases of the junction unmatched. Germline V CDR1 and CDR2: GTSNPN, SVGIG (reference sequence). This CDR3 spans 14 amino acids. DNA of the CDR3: TGTGCCTGGAGCCGGAGACAGGGGACCTACGAGCAGTACTTC. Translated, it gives CAWSRRQGTYEQYF.

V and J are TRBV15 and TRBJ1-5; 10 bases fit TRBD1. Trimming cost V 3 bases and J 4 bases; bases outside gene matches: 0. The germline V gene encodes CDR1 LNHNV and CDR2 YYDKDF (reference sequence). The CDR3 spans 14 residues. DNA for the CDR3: TGTGCCACCAGCAGGGGACAGGGGAATCAGCCCCAGCATTTT. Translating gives CATSRGQGNQPQHF.

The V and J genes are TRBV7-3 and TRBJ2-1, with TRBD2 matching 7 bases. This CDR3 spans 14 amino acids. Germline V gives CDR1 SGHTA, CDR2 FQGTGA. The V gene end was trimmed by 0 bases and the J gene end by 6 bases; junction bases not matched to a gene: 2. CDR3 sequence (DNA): TGTGCCAGCAGCTTAACGGGGAGGGCCAATGAGCAGTTCTTC. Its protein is CASSLTGRANEQFF.

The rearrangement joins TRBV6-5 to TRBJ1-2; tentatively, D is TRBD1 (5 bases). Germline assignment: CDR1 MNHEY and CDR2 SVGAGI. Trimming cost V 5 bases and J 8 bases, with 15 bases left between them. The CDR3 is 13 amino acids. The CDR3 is CASSPNRRGGYTF. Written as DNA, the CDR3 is TGTGCCAGCAGTCCCAACAGGCGCGGCGGCTACACCTTC.

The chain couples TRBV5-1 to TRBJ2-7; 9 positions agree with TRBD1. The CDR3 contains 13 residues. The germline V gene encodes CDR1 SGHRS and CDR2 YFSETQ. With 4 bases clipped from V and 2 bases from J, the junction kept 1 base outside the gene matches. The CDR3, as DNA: TGCGCCAGCAGCGGGACAGGGCCCTACGAGCAGTACTTC. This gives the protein CASSGTGPYEQYF.

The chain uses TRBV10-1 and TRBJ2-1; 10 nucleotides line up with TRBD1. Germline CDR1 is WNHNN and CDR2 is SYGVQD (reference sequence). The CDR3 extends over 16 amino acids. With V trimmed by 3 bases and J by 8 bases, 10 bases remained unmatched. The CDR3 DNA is TGCGCCAGCAGTGACCTTCCGGGACAGGGGAAGGATGAGCAGTTCTTC. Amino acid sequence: CASSDLPGQGKDEQFF.

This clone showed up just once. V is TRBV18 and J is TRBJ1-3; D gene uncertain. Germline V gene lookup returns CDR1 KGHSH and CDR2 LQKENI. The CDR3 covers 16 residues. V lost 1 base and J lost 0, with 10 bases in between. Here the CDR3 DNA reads TGTGCCAGCTCACCACAAGCCACCTACTCTGGAAACACCATATATTTT. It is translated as CASSPQATYSGNTIYF.

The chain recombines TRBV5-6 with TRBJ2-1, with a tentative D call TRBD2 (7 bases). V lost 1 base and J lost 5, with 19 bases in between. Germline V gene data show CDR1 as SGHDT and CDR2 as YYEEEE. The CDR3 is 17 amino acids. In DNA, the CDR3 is TGTGCCAGCAGCTTGAACCGGGGGGCAGCAGTAAACAATGAGCAGTTCTTC. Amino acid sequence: CASSLNRGAAVNNEQFF.

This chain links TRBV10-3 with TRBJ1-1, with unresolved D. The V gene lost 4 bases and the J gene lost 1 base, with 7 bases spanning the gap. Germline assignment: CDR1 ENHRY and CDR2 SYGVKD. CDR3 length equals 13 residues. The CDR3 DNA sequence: TGTGCCATCAGTGCCGGAGGGAACACTGAAGCTTTCTTT. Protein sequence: CAISAGGNTEAFF.

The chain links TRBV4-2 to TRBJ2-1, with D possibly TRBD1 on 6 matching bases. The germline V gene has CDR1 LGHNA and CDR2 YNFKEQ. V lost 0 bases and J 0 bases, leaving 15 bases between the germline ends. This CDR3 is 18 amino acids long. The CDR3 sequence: CASSQDSAGTLSYNEQFF. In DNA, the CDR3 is TGTGCCAGCAGCCAAGACAGCGCCGGGACACTCTCCTACAATGAGCAGTTCTTC.

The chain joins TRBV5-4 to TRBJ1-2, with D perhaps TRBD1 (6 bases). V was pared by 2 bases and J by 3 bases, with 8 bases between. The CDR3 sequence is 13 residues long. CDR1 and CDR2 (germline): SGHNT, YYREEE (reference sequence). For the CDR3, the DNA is TGTGCCAGCAGCTTCAACAGGGACTATGGCTACACCTTC. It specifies CASSFNRDYGYTF.

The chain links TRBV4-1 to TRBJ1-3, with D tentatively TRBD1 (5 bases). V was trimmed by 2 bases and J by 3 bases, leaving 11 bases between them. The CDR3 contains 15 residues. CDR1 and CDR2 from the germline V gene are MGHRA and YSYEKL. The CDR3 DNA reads TGCGCCAGCAGCCAAAAAGCAGGGAATGGAAACACCATATATTTT. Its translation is CASSQKAGNGNTIYF.

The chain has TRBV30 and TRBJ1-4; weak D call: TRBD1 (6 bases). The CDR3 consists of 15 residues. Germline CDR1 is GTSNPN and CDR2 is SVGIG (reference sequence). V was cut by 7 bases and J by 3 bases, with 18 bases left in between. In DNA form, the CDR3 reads TGTGCCTTGGGGGCCTGGGGCGCTTCTAATGAAAAACTGTTTTTT. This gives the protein CALGAWGASNEKLFF.

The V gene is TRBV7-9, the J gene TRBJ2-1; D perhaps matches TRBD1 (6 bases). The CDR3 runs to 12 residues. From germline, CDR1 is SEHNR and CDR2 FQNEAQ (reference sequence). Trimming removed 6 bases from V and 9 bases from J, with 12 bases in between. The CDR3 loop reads CASRSDRLEQFF. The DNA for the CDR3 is TGTGCCAGCAGATCTGACAGGCTTGAGCAGTTCTTC.

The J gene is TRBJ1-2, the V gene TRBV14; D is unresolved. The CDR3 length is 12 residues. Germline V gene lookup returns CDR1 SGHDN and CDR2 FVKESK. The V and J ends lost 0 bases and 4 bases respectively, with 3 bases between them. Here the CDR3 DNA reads TGTGCCAGCAGCCAAGACCTCTATGGCTACACCTTC. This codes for CASSQDLYGYTF.

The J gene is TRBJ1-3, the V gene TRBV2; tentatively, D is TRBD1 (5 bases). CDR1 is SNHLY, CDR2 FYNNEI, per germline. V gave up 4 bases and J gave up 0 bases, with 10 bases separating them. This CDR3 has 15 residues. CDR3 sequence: CASSGQGYSGNTIYF. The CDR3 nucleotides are TGTGCCAGCAGTGGTCAGGGATACTCTGGAAACACCATATATTTT.

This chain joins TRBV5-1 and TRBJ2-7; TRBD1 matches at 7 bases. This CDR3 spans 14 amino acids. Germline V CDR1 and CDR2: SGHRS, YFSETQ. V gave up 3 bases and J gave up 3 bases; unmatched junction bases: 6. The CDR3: CASSSRQGGYEQYF. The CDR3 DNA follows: TGCGCCAGCAGCTCGAGACAGGGCGGCTACGAGCAGTACTTC.

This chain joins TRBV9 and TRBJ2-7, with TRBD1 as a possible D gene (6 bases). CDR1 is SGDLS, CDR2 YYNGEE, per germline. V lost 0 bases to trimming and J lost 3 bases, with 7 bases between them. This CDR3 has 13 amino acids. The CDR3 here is CASSVGQDYEQYF. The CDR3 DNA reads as TGTGCCAGCAGCGTAGGACAGGACTACGAGCAGTACTTC. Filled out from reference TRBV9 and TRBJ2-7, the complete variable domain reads DSGVTQTPKHLITATGQRVTLRCSPRSGDLSVYWYQQSLDQGLQFLIQYYNGEERAKGNILERFSAQQFPDLHSELNLSSLELGDSALYFCASSVGQDYEQYFGPGTRLTVT.

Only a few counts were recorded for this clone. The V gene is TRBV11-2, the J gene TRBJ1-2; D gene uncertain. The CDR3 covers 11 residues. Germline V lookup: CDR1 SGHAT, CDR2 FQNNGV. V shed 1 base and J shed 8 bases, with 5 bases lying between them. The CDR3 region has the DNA TGTGCCAGCAGCTTAGGGGCCGGCTACACCTTC. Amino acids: CASSLGAGYTF.